A selection of T cell receptor beta chains follows, all from one sample in a study of T cell clonotyping in hematopoietic cell transplantation. Assay used: immunoSEQ multiplex PCR; TCRdb lists only in-frame clones, some missing. The sample includes about 36,000 clones, about 87% of them seen just once. Sequenced: peripheral blood mononuclear cells. All receptors derive from a woman between 40 and 55 years old in good health. Some clones in this sample may be carry-over from other donors' samples. CDR3s include the opening cysteine and the closing phenylalanine or tryptophan. Each record gives: J gene, D gene, V gene, clone size, CDR3 DNA, CDR3 protein. D genes are given only for firm matches. Not every row has a clone size; where given, it reads once, few, many or a size class.

TRBJ1-1 | . | TRBV6-1 | once | TGTGCCAGCAGTGAATTTGGCCCGAACACTGAAGCTTTCTTT | CASSEFGPNTEAFF
TRBJ1-3 | TRBD1 | TRBV9 | once | TGTGCCAGCAGCGTATCGTCACTCACCGGGACAGGGCCTCTATCGGCTGGAAACACCATATATTTT | CASSVSSLTGTGPLSAGNTIYF
TRBJ1-1 | . | TRBV28 | . | TGTGCCAGCAGTTTAACCGTGGGTGAAGCTTTCTTT | CASSLTVGEAFF
TRBJ1-2 | . | TRBV7-8 | . | TGTGCCAGCAGCCTTGTTCCCCTTGTTAGCTACACCTTC | CASSLVPLVSYTF
TRBJ1-4 | . | TRBV5-6 | . | TGTGCCAGCAGTCCGGCCGCAATACCTAATGAAAAACTGTTTTTT | CASSPAAIPNEKLFF
TRBJ2-3 | . | TRBV5-1 | . | TGCGCCAGCAGCTTAGTAGGGGATACGCAGTATTTT | CASSLVGDTQYF
TRBJ2-1 | . | TRBV7-2 | . | TGTGCCAGCAGCTTAGGCCCGGTGGCCAATGAGCAGTTCTTC | CASSLGPVANEQFF
TRBJ1-1 | TRBD1 | TRBV29-1 | . | TGCAGCACCTTGGACAGGACGTCGCGGGACACTGAAGCTTTCTTT | CSTLDRTSRDTEAFF
TRBJ1-2 | . | TRBV27 | few | TGTGCCAGCAGTTGGGGGGGCGGAGGGGCCTATGGCTACACCTTC | CASSWGGGGAYGYTF
TRBJ2-2 | TRBD2 | TRBV4-1 | . | TGCGCCAGCAGCCAAGGAGGCCTAGCGGGAGTAGGGACCGGGGAGCTGTTTTTT | CASSQGGLAGVGTGELFF
TRBJ2-6 | . | TRBV25-1 | . | TGTGCCAGCAGTGGGACGGACCGAGCCTCTGGGGCCAACGTCCTGACTTTC | CASSGTDRASGANVLTF
TRBJ2-7 | . | TRBV5-1 | . | TGCGCCAGCAGCCTTTGGGGGGGCGGGAGCGGCTACGAGCAGTACTTC | CASSLWGGGSGYEQYF
TRBJ2-1 | TRBD2 | TRBV11-2 | . | TGTGCCAGCAAACGTAGCGGGTCCAACAATGAGCAGTTCTTC | CASKRSGSNNEQFF
TRBJ1-1 | TRBD1 | TRBV6-6 | . | TGTGCCAGCAGTCCACCCGGGACAGGGGGATCTGAAGCTTTCTTT | CASSPPGTGGSEAFF
TRBJ2-7 | . | TRBV7-2 | . | TGTGCCAGCAGCCCTCTAGCGAACTCCTACGAGCAGTACTTC | CASSPLANSYEQYF
TRBJ1-2 | . | TRBV28 | . | TGTGCCAGCAGGGTGGGGGGGGCTAACTATGGCTACACCTTC | CASRVGGANYGYTF
TRBJ2-7 | TRBD1 | TRBV5-1 | . | TGCGCCAGCACCCCGGGACAGGGGGCTATCACCTACGAGCAGTACTTC | CASTPGQGAITYEQYF
TRBJ1-5 | . | TRBV11-1 | . | TGTGCCAGCAGCTTACAGGGAGGGCAGCCCCAGCATTTT | CASSLQGGQPQHF
TRBJ2-1 | TRBD1 | TRBV11-3 | . | TGTGCCAGCAGCTGGGACAGGGGAGCATCTGAGCAGTTCTTC | CASSWDRGASEQFF
TRBJ1-4 | TRBD1 | TRBV5-1 | . | TGCGCCAGCAGTCCGAGGTGGGACAGGGGGCCGAATGAAAAACTGTTTTTT | CASSPRWDRGPNEKLFF
TRBJ2-5 | . | TRBV11-2 | . | TGTGCCAGCAGCCCCTGGGGAGGAGAGACCCAGTACTTC | CASSPWGGETQYF
TRBJ2-2 | TRBD1 | TRBV7-2 | . | TGTGCCAGCAGCTGGGCCGGGACAGGAACCGGGGAGCTGTTTTTT | CASSWAGTGTGELFF
TRBJ2-1 | . | TRBV19 | . | TGTGCCAGTAGAAAACTAGGAGCTGAGCAGTTCTTC | CASRKLGAEQFF
TRBJ1-4 | . | TRBV30 | . | TGTGCCTGGAGTGTAACAGGGGAAAAACTGTTTTTT | CAWSVTGEKLFF
TRBJ2-7 | . | TRBV4-3 | . | TGCGCCAGCAGCCAAGAGGGGGCAGGGAGCCCCTACGAGCAGTACTTC | CASSQEGAGSPYEQYF
TRBJ2-7 | TRBD1 | TRBV18 | . | TGTGCCAGCTCACAATCCGGGACAGGGGATCACTACGAGCAGTACTTC | CASSQSGTGDHYEQYF
TRBJ2-1 | TRBD2 | TRBV5-1 | . | TGCGCCAGCAGCTGGCGACTAGCGGGGCCCTACAATGAGCAGTTCTTC | CASSWRLAGPYNEQFF
TRBJ2-3 | TRBD2 | TRBV7-3 | . | TGTGCCAGCAGCCTAGCGGGAGAGACAGATACGCAGTATTTT | CASSLAGETDTQYF
TRBJ1-2 | . | TRBV25-1 | . | TGTGCCAGCAGTGATACAGTAAACTATGGCTACACCTTC | CASSDTVNYGYTF
TRBJ1-1 | . | TRBV20-1 | . | TGCAGTGCTCTCCGGAACACTGAAGCTTTCTTT | CSALRNTEAFF
TRBJ1-5 | . | TRBV30 | . | TGTGCCTGGAGTGTATTGAACAATCAGCCCCAGCATTTT | CAWSVLNNQPQHF
TRBJ1-4 | TRBD1 | TRBV5-1 | . | TGCGCCAGCAGCGTCAGGGGGACGGAAAAACTGTTTTTT | CASSVRGTEKLFF
TRBJ1-4 | TRBD1 | TRBV30 | . | TGTGCCTGGAGCCTTCAGGGGGGGGGAGGGGAAAAACTGTTTTTT | CAWSLQGGGGEKLFF
TRBJ2-7 | . | TRBV14 | . | TGTGCCAGCAGCCAATTGGACACCCCCTACGAGCAGTACTTC | CASSQLDTPYEQYF
TRBJ2-5 | . | TRBV5-5 | . | TGTGCCAGCAGCCCCCTTGGGATAGAGACCCAGTACTTC | CASSPLGIETQYF
TRBJ2-5 | TRBD2 | TRBV7-8 | . | TGTGCCAGCCTTCTCAGCGGGCTAGCGGGGAAGACCCAGTACTTC | CASLLSGLAGKTQYF
TRBJ2-7 | TRBD1 | TRBV30 | few | TGTGCCTGGAGTCTACAGGGGTACGAGCAGTACTTC | CAWSLQGYEQYF
TRBJ1-5 | . | TRBV19 | . | TGTGCCAGTATCCAGGAGGGGACGTTTAGCAATCAGCCCCAGCATTTT | CASIQEGTFSNQPQHF
TRBJ2-7 | . | TRBV10-3 | . | TGTGCCATCAGTGAATACAGGGAATACGAGCAGTACTTC | CAISEYREYEQYF
TRBJ1-1 | . | TRBV11-1 | . | TGTGCCAGCAGCCGAGGATCGAACACTGAAGCTTTCTTT | CASSRGSNTEAFF
TRBJ2-3 | . | TRBV7-9 | . | TGTGCCAGCAGCTTCGGCGCGTCAGATACGCAGTATTTT | CASSFGASDTQYF
TRBJ2-6 | TRBD2 | TRBV7-2 | . | TGTGCCAGCAGCGCCCGACTAGCAGGGGCCAACGTCCTGACTTTC | CASSARLAGANVLTF
TRBJ2-7 | TRBD2 | TRBV29-1 | . | TGCAGCGTTATGCCCTCTAGCGGGGGATACGAGCAGTACTTC | CSVMPSSGGYEQYF
TRBJ2-7 | . | TRBV19 | . | TGTGCCAGTAGTAATTCGGGCCGATCCTACGAGCAGTACTTC | CASSNSGRSYEQYF
TRBJ1-1 | . | TRBV5-4 | . | TGTGCCAGCAGCCAGACGAGGGTCCGGGCGACGGCTTTCTTT | CASSQTRVRATAFF
TRBJ2-1 | TRBD1 | TRBV5-1 | . | TGCGCCAGCAGCCCGACAGGGGATGAGCAGTTCTTC | CASSPTGDEQFF
TRBJ1-5 | . | TRBV7-9 | . | TGTGCCAGCAGCTTAGGGTCAGGGTTTCAGCCCCAGCATTTT | CASSLGSGFQPQHF
TRBJ2-7 | . | TRBV30 | . | TGTGCCTGGAGTACCAAAGGAGGGGAGCAGTACTTC | CAWSTKGGEQYF
TRBJ1-4 | . | TRBV29-1 | . | TGCAGCGTAGGAGACGCAGGGGTAGCTAATGAAAAACTGTTTTTT | CSVGDAGVANEKLFF
TRBJ2-3 | . | TRBV7-2 | . | TGTGCCAGCAGCTTAGCGCACGGCACAGATACGCAGTATTTT | CASSLAHGTDTQYF
TRBJ2-7 | . | TRBV10-1 | few | TGCGCCAGCAGTGAGTCTAACAGTGGCCAGCAGTACTTC | CASSESNSGQQYF
TRBJ2-7 | TRBD1 | TRBV5-1 | . | TGCGCCAGCAGCCGCCTACCCGGGACAGAGAACTACGAGCAGTACTTC | CASSRLPGTENYEQYF